These 16 T cell receptor beta chains were all obtained from the same sample, sequenced in a study of identifying expanded T cells in peripheral blood. Clones were read by immunoSEQ multiplex PCR, and TCRdb kept only the in-frame ones, dropping some. Of over 90,000 clones listed, around 88% are singletons. Sequencing was performed on blood. The receptor set was obtained from a person aged 18 to 70 in good health.

This rearrangement joins TRBV5-1 to TRBJ1-4; 7 positions agree with TRBD1. V lost 3 bases to trimming and J lost 5 bases; unmatched junction nucleotides: 7. CDR3 size: 15 residues. In germline, CDR1 is SGHRS, CDR2 YFSETQ. The CDR3 loop is CASSWGTAQNEKLFF. The CDR3 nucleotides are TGCGCCAGCAGCTGGGGGACAGCACAGAATGAAAAACTGTTTTTT.

V and J are TRBV28 and TRBJ2-7, with 8 bases that match TRBD1. Germline V CDR1 and CDR2: MDHEN, SYDVKM. Losses at the gene ends were 3 bases for V and 2 bases for J; bases not matched to a gene: 3. This CDR3 is built from 14 residues. For the CDR3, the DNA is TGTGCCAGCAGTTTTTGGGACAGGCCCTACGAGCAGTACTTC. It translates to CASSFWDRPYEQYF.

The chain combines TRBV30 with TRBJ1-2; no definite D call. In germline, CDR1 is GTSNPN, CDR2 SVGIG (reference sequence). The length of the CDR3 is 13 residues. Trimming cost V 0 bases and J 9 bases, with 14 bases left between them. CDR3 protein: CAWSVGSYQRYTF. DNA of the CDR3: TGTGCCTGGAGTGTTGGGAGTTACCAACGCTACACCTTC.

The J gene is TRBJ2-1, the V gene TRBV7-2; D possibly corresponds to TRBD1 (6 bases). CDR1 and CDR2 from the germline V gene are SGHTA and FQGNSA. This CDR3 has 15 residues. V dropped 3 bases and J dropped 4 bases, with 13 bases sitting between them. The CDR3 nucleotides are TGTGCCAGCAGCTTCGTACAGGGCCAATACAATGAGCAGTTCTTC. Protein product: CASSFVQGQYNEQFF.

This rearrangement joins TRBV29-1 to TRBJ2-1; D possibly corresponds to TRBD1 (7 bases). There are 15 residues in the CDR3. The germline V gene has CDR1 SQVTM and CDR2 ANQGSEA. Trimming removed 1 base at V and 0 bases at J, with 10 bases between. CDR3 protein: CSVEAGDSSYNEQFF. CDR3 nucleotides: TGCAGCGTTGAAGCGGGGGACAGCTCCTACAATGAGCAGTTCTTC.

This clone was seen only a few times. V gene TRBV2 combines with J gene TRBJ1-6; 9 bases agree with TRBD1. Germline-derived CDR1 and CDR2 are SNHLY and FYNNEI. The V segment lost 9 bases and the J segment 6 bases; nucleotides outside the gene matches: 3. The CDR3 has 13 residues. CDR3 sequence reads: CARGGQGNSPLHF. The CDR3 DNA reads as TGTGCCAGGGGGGGACAGGGTAATTCACCCCTCCACTTT.

The chain carries TRBV6-6 and TRBJ2-7, with TRBD1 matching 7 bases. Germline assignment: CDR1 MNHNY and CDR2 SVGAGI (reference sequence). CDR3 length: 13 amino acids. The trim removed 7 bases at V and 3 bases at J, leaving 6 bases unmatched. The CDR3 sequence: CASMRTGHYEQYF. DNA of the CDR3: TGTGCCAGCATGAGGACAGGTCACTACGAGCAGTACTTC.

The CDR3 bases are TGTGCCAGCAGTGACGGGTTTTCAGATACGCAGTATTTT. Amino acids: CASSDGFSDTQYF. This rearrangement joins TRBV6-4 to TRBJ2-3; D is unresolved. CDR3 size: 13 residues. CDR1 and CDR2 from the germline V gene are MRHNA and SNTAGT. V lost 2 bases, J lost 4 bases, and 7 bases lay in between.

This clone was seen just once. The V call is TRBV19, the J call TRBJ1-4, with D perhaps matching TRBD1 (5 bases). CDR1 and CDR2 (germline): LNHDA, SQIVND (reference sequence). V lost 3 bases and J 6 bases, leaving 11 bases between the germline ends. This CDR3 spans 14 amino acids. This chain's CDR3 is CASSIPGRDEKLFF. The CDR3 bases are TGTGCCAGTAGTATTCCAGGGAGGGATGAAAAACTGTTTTTT.

V gene TRBV18 combines with J gene TRBJ1-4; 9 nucleotides line up with TRBD1. The germline CDR1 and CDR2 sequences are KGHSH and LQKENI. The length of the CDR3 is 16 residues. V gave up 3 bases and J gave up 8 bases; unmatched junction bases: 10. In DNA, the CDR3 is TGTGCCAGCTCACCCGAGGGGGACAGGGAGACGGAAAAACTGTTTTTT. Protein: CASSPEGDRETEKLFF.

The genes are TRBV7-2 and TRBJ2-5; D remains unclear. Germline loops: CDR1 SGHTA, CDR2 FQGNSA. V was cut by 2 bases and J by 6 bases, with 4 bases left in between. There are 11 residues in the CDR3. The CDR3 region has the DNA TGTGCCAGCAGCTTAATACAGACCCAGTACTTC. Translating it yields CASSLIQTQYF.

The genes are TRBV6-5 and TRBJ1-1; 7 bases map to TRBD1. V shed 6 bases and J 11 bases; nucleotides not matched to a gene: 9. Germline-derived CDR1 and CDR2 are MNHEY and SVGAGI. This CDR3 contains 12 residues. The CDR3 reads CASSPDDRVAFF. DNA of the CDR3: TGTGCCAGCAGCCCCGACGACAGGGTGGCTTTCTTT.

V is TRBV28 and J is TRBJ2-3, with 7 bases identical to TRBD2. Looked up from germline, CDR1 is MDHEN and CDR2 is SYDVKM. V gave up 8 bases and J gave up 1 base; unmatched junction bases: 9. The CDR3 length is 15 residues. The CDR3 protein is CASHQMAGGTDTQYF. For the CDR3, the DNA is TGTGCCAGCCATCAGATGGCGGGGGGCACAGATACGCAGTATTTT.

V usage is TRBV5-1 and J usage is TRBJ1-1; D gene unclear. Trimming removed 0 bases from V and 8 bases from J, with 11 bases in between. This CDR3 region has 13 residues. CDR1 is SGHRS, CDR2 YFSETQ, per germline. The CDR3 DNA is TGCGCCAGCAGCTTGGACTTGAGGAGAGAAGCTTTCTTT. It is translated as CASSLDLRREAFF.

The rearrangement uses TRBV2 and TRBJ1-2; tentatively, D is TRBD1 (6 bases). The CDR3 is 14 residues long. The germline CDR1 and CDR2 sequences are SNHLY and FYNNEI. V lost 10 bases and J lost 2, with 17 bases in between. The CDR3 reads CATERGGTNYGYTF. CDR3 nucleotides: TGTGCCACCGAACGGGGGGGGACAAACTATGGCTACACCTTC.

The chain has TRBV7-3 and TRBJ2-5, with 9 positions matching TRBD1. Germline CDR1 reads SGHTA; CDR2 reads FQGTGA. The trim removed 4 bases at V and 4 bases at J, leaving 7 bases unmatched. The CDR3 is made up of 15 amino acids. CDR3 region: CASSSGQGRGETQYF. DNA of the CDR3: TGTGCCAGCAGCTCCGGACAGGGGCGAGGAGAGACCCAGTACTTC.